These 23 T cell receptor beta chains were all obtained from the same sample, sequenced in a study of cytomegalovirus exposure and HLA in healthy donors (dated by TCRdb to the late 2010s). Receptor amplification or capture employed the immunoSEQ multiplex PCR assay. A mixture of 60 forward primers for TCR Vbeta segments and 13 reverse primers for TCR Jbeta segments was used in the multiplex PCR. TCRdb stores this immuneACCESS table with in-frame sequences only. Part of the clones is absent; in the studies checked, under half of the shortfall reflects unresolved V genes, and no reason is known for the rest. The sample includes hundreds of thousands of clones, with 70% to 85% observed a single time. About 2.5% of the sample is in the top ten clones. The sequenced sample consisted of PBMCs. Source of these receptors: an older woman in good health and CMV-seropositive.

This chain joins TRBV25-1 and TRBJ1-4; no reliable D call. In germline, CDR1 is MGHDK, CDR2 SYGVNS. V was shortened by 3 bases and J by 8 bases, with 19 bases between the two germline ends. The CDR3 has 16 residues. The chain's CDR3 is CASSDLGRRAGEKLFF. The CDR3, as DNA: TGTGCCAGCAGTGATCTTGGCAGGCGTGCGGGGGAAAAACTGTTTTTT.

This clone has more than one count but fewer than ten. This rearrangement joins TRBV5-1 to TRBJ1-1; 8 nucleotides match TRBD1. This CDR3 is 13 amino acids long. Germline CDR1 and CDR2: SGHRS and YFSETQ. V was pared by 1 base and J by 7 bases, with 3 bases of the junction left unmatched. CDR3 amino acids: CASSLSGQGEAFF. The CDR3 region has the DNA TGCGCCAGCAGCTTGAGTGGACAGGGTGAAGCTTTCTTT.

This rearrangement joins TRBV30 to TRBJ2-5, with a possible D match to TRBD2 (5 bases). This CDR3 is 13 amino acids long. V lost 5 bases, J lost 3 bases, and 13 bases lay in between. Looked up from germline, CDR1 is GTSNPN and CDR2 is SVGIG (reference sequence). CDR3 coding DNA: TGTGCCTGGGCCGACTGGGAGAAAGAGACCCAGTACTTC. Translation: CAWADWEKETQYF.

This rearrangement joins TRBV9 to TRBJ2-7; a possible D gene is TRBD2 (6 bases). V was shortened by 4 bases and J by 5 bases, with 13 bases between the two germline ends. Germline CDR1 and CDR2: SGDLS and YYNGEE. This CDR3 contains 13 residues. CDR3 in DNA: TGTGCCAGCAGCACGACTAGTCTGGACGAGCAGTACTTC. This translates into CASSTTSLDEQYF.

This rearrangement joins TRBV6-1 to TRBJ2-5, with D possibly matching TRBD1 (5 bases). Matching the DNA end better, TRBJ2-7 makes the J call doubtful. Germline V gives CDR1 MNHNS, CDR2 SASEGT. The CDR3 extends over 15 amino acids. The CDR3 sequence is CASSEGPGRTYEQYF. For the CDR3, the DNA is TGTGCCAGCAGTGAAGGCCCAGGGCGAACCTACGAGCAGTACTTC.

The chain uses TRBV6-4 and TRBJ1-4; D unresolved. V was pared by 4 bases and J by 0 bases, with 12 bases between. Germline V gene lookup returns CDR1 MRHNA and CDR2 SNTAGT. CDR3 size: 16 residues. The chain's CDR3 is CASSGARHATNEKLFF. In DNA, the CDR3 is TGTGCCAGCAGTGGAGCCAGGCATGCAACTAATGAAAAACTGTTTTTT.

The chain has TRBV2 and TRBJ1-5, with a tentative D call TRBD1 (5 bases). The CDR3 has 14 amino acids. Trimming removed 1 base from V and 10 bases from J, with 14 bases in between. Per germline, CDR1 SNHLY and CDR2 FYNNEI. The CDR3 sequence: CASSEGSGRGPQHF. In nucleotides, the CDR3 is TGTGCCAGCAGTGAAGGGTCGGGGCGGGGACCCCAGCATTTT. The entire variable domain, with the rest obtained from reference TRBV2 and TRBJ1-5, is as follows: EPEVTQTPSHQVTQMGQEVILRCVPISNHLYFYWYRQILGQKVEFLVSFYNNEISEKSEIFDDQFSVERPDGSNFTLKIRSTKLEDSAMYFCASSEGSGRGPQHFGDGTRLSIL.

The chain carries TRBV2 and TRBJ2-7; D gene uncertain. Germline-derived CDR1 and CDR2 are SNHLY and FYNNEI. CDR3 length equals 12 residues. Trimming took off 6 bases at V and 5 bases at J, with 11 bases between the two ends. The CDR3 nucleotides read TGTGCCAGCAGAGGAAAACGGGACGAGCAGTACTTC. Amino acids: CASRGKRDEQYF.

The V call is TRBV10-3, the J call TRBJ2-7, with 12 bases matching TRBD2. The CDR3 covers 14 residues. Per the germline V gene, CDR1 is ENHRY and CDR2 is SYGVKD. Trimming cost V 4 bases and J 6 bases; bases outside gene matches: 4. The CDR3 bases are TGTGCCATCAGTGGACTAGCGGGAGCGGCCGAGCAGTACTTC. Translation gives CAISGLAGAAEQYF.

This chain uses TRBV7-2 with TRBJ2-3; no reliable D call. Germline CDR1 SGHTA, CDR2 FQGNSA. This CDR3 is 15 amino acids long. V was shortened by 3 bases and J by 0 bases, with 10 bases between the two germline ends. CDR3 DNA: TGTGCCAGCAGCTTGATGAGCGCCAGCACAGATACGCAGTATTTT. This gives the protein CASSLMSASTDTQYF.

This clone has more than one count but fewer than ten. This rearrangement joins TRBV11-1 to TRBJ2-5, with TRBD1 matching over 7 bases. Germline loops: CDR1 SGHAT, CDR2 FQDESV (reference sequence). With 0 bases clipped from V and 5 bases from J, the junction kept 9 bases outside the gene matches. This CDR3 is 16 amino acids long. The CDR3, as DNA: TGTGCCAGCAGCTTAGCGAAGACAGGGTATGGGGAGACCCAGTACTTC. Protein sequence: CASSLAKTGYGETQYF.

This sequence joins TRBV11-2 and TRBJ2-7; D is ambiguous. CDR1 and CDR2 (germline): SGHAT, FQNNGV. V lost 2 bases to trimming and J lost 2 bases, with 13 bases between them. This CDR3 spans 15 amino acids. Here the CDR3 reads CASSLLMTAAYEQYF. The CDR3 DNA is TGTGCCAGCAGCTTACTAATGACGGCGGCCTACGAGCAGTACTTC.

In its sample, this clone was seen a few times. The chain joins TRBV7-2 to TRBJ1-5, with TRBD1 identical over 7 bases. CDR1 and CDR2 (germline): SGHTA, FQGNSA. The CDR3 length is 13 residues. Trimming removed 5 bases from V and 4 bases from J; junction bases left unmatched: 2. This CDR3 reads CASSRDSNQPQHF. The CDR3 DNA sequence: TGTGCCAGCAGCCGGGACAGTAATCAGCCCCAGCATTTT.

In regard to this clone: The sample carries other DNA sequences with the same CDR3. The chain joins TRBV27 to TRBJ1-5; tentatively, D is TRBD1 (5 bases). Germline assignment: CDR1 MNHEY and CDR2 SMNVEV (reference sequence). The V and J ends lost 4 bases and 1 base respectively, with 14 bases between them. This CDR3 region has 16 residues. The CDR3 loop is CASSSNMGHSNQPQHF. In nucleotides, the CDR3 is TGTGCCAGCAGTTCCAACATGGGGCACAGCAATCAGCCCCAGCATTTT.

This chain links TRBV4-3 with TRBJ2-3; 11 nucleotides match TRBD2. This CDR3 region has 16 residues. Trimming at V came to 1 base and at J to 5 bases, leaving 5 bases not matched to a gene. CDR1 is LGHNA, CDR2 YSLEER, per germline. The CDR3 spells CASSQGSGGAGDTQYF. In DNA, the CDR3 is TGCGCCAGCAGCCAAGGTAGCGGGGGGGCCGGAGATACGCAGTATTTT.

This chain's CDR3 is CVKRGQGNEQYF. The CDR3 DNA sequence: TGTGTCAAGCGGGGACAGGGTAACGAGCAGTACTTC. This chain joins TRBV2 and TRBJ2-7; 9 bases align to TRBD1. Germline V gene data show CDR1 as SNHLY and CDR2 as FYNNEI. The CDR3 is 12 amino acids.

The rearrangement links TRBV15 to TRBJ2-1; the match to TRBD2 covers 10 bases. The ends lost 1 base at V and 6 bases at J; junction bases unmatched: 9. Germline values: CDR1 LNHNV, CDR2 YYDKDF (reference sequence). CDR3 length: 17 amino acids. CDR3: CATSRAQVAGGFNEQFF. DNA of the CDR3: TGTGCCACCAGCAGAGCGCAAGTAGCGGGAGGATTCAATGAGCAGTTCTTC.

A few counts support this clone. The rearrangement joins TRBV2 to TRBJ1-2; 11 bases match TRBD1. The V segment lost 6 bases and the J segment 4 bases; nucleotides outside the gene matches: 1. The CDR3 consists of 13 residues. Looked up from germline, CDR1 is SNHLY and CDR2 is FYNNEI. CDR3 bases: TGTGCCAGCAGCGGGACAGGGGGCTATGGCTACACCTTC. Translated, it gives CASSGTGGYGYTF.

The J gene is TRBJ2-3, the V gene TRBV19; TRBD2 matches 10 bases. The CDR3 contains 15 residues. Per germline, CDR1 LNHDA and CDR2 SQIVND (reference sequence). After removal of 7 bases from V and 0 bases from J, the junction contained 4 bases not matched to a gene. The CDR3 sequence: CASMGLALSTDTQYF. The CDR3 coding sequence is TGTGCCAGTATGGGACTAGCGCTAAGCACAGATACGCAGTATTTT.

V usage is TRBV6-5 and J usage is TRBJ2-5; a possible D gene is TRBD2 (6 bases). Judging by the DNA end, TRBJ2-7 fits better; the J call may be wrong. Germline V gene sequence: CDR1 MNHEY, CDR2 SVGAGI. The CDR3 has 15 amino acids. The CDR3 here is CASSYSSGDSYEQYF. CDR3 sequence (DNA): TGTGCCAGCAGTTACTCGTCGGGGGACTCCTACGAGCAGTACTTC.

The rearrangement uses TRBV5-4 and TRBJ2-1, with 9 bases aligning to TRBD1. The length of the CDR3 is 16 residues. Trimming at V came to 4 bases and at J to 0 bases, leaving 5 bases not matched to a gene. From germline, CDR1 is SGHNT and CDR2 YYREEE (reference sequence). In nucleotides, the CDR3 is TGTGCCAGCAGCCACGACAGGGGGACCTCCTACAATGAGCAGTTCTTC. It yields the protein CASSHDRGTSYNEQFF.

This chain joins TRBV6-5 and TRBJ2-7; a weak D match, TRBD2 (5 bases). Germline assignment: CDR1 MNHEY and CDR2 SVGAGI. This CDR3 spans 14 amino acids. Trimming left V 2 bases short and J 8 bases short, with 16 bases between. CDR3 sequence: CASSYGGSDRKQYF. In DNA form, the CDR3 reads TGTGCCAGCAGTTACGGTGGGAGCGATCGAAAGCAGTACTTC.

The rearrangement joins TRBV19 to TRBJ1-2; D is unclear. This CDR3 region has 14 residues. Germline values: CDR1 LNHDA, CDR2 SQIVND (reference sequence). Deletions cut 8 bases from V and 8 bases from J, with 21 bases between. CDR3 amino acids: CASSTEAGLLGYTF. CDR3 nucleotide sequence: TGTGCCAGTTCGACCGAGGCAGGACTCCTCGGCTACACCTTC.